This is a list of T cell receptor beta chains from one sample in a study of blood T cell repertoires in COVID-19. Profiling relied on immunoSEQ multiplex PCR, and the TCRdb table lists in-frame clones only, not all of them. The repertoire has around 120,000 clones, roughly nine tenths of them found once; the top ten carry roughly 8.2%. What was sequenced was peripheral blood. Source of these receptors: a human donor in a cohort sampled during active COVID-19. Both conserved end residues are part of each CDR3. The order of the fields is J gene, D gene, V gene, clone size, CDR3 length, CDR3 DNA, CDR3 protein. The D gene is left open where the match is weak. Where a row states a size, it is once, few, many or the class of an expanded clone; other rows omit it.

>TRBJ1-6|TRBD1|TRBV5-8|-|16
TGTGCCAGCAGCTCCAACAGGGGGCGAGCCAATTCACCCCTCCACTTT
CASSSNRGRANSPLHF
>TRBJ2-1|-|TRBV7-3|-|15
TGTGCCAGCAGCTTTGGCGGGGTGGGAACCAATGAGCAGTTCTTC
CASSFGGVGTNEQFF
>TRBJ1-3|TRBD1|TRBV5-1|-|17
TGCGCCAGCAGCTTAGACCAGGGGGGATTCTCTGGAAACACCATATATTTT
CASSLDQGGFSGNTIYF
>TRBJ2-2|-|TRBV10-3|-|16
TGTGCCATCAGTGCGGTCGGCGGGGCGAACACCGGGGAGCTGTTTTTT
CAISAVGGANTGELFF
>TRBJ2-3|TRBD2|TRBV29-1|-|14
TGCAGCGCCCGGCGGGGAGGGAGCACAGATACGCAGTATTTT
CSARRGGSTDTQYF
>TRBJ2-7|-|TRBV12-3/TRBV12-4|-|13
TGTGCCAGCAGTCTTTCTCTCAGGGGCGAGCAGTACTTC
CASSLSLRGEQYF
>TRBJ1-2|TRBD1|TRBV3-1/TRBV3-2|-|15
TGTGCCAGCAGCCTCTTCGGGACAGAGATTTATGGCTACACCTTC
CASSLFGTEIYGYTF
>TRBJ2-3|TRBD2|TRBV5-1|-|15
TGCGCCAGCACCAGTAGCGGGGGGGGCACAGATACGCAGTATTTT
CASTSSGGGTDTQYF
>TRBJ2-7|-|TRBV6-2/TRBV6-3|-|13
TGTGCCAGCAGTTACTCCGACAGAGCGGAGCAGTACTTC
CASSYSDRAEQYF
>TRBJ2-5|-|TRBV15|once|11
TGTGCCACCAGGCAGGGTGAGACCCAGTACTTC
CATRQGETQYF
>TRBJ2-2|TRBD1|TRBV6-4|-|15
TGTGCCAGCAGTGACTCCGGGACAGACACCGGGGAGCTGTTTTTT
CASSDSGTDTGELFF
>TRBJ2-1|-|TRBV6-5|once|11
TGTGCCAGCACAAGCGGGCATGAGCAGTTCTTC
CASTSGHEQFF
>TRBJ2-7|TRBD1|TRBV15|-|14
TGTGCCACCAGCCGCCCGGACAGGATGGGCGAGCAGTACTTC
CATSRPDRMGEQYF
>TRBJ2-7|TRBD1|TRBV11-3|few|13
TGTGCCAGCAAAGGGGACAGGGGATACGAGCAGTACTTC
CASKGDRGYEQYF
>TRBJ2-3|TRBD2|TRBV7-6|-|16
TGTGCCAGCAGCCCCTCGTCGGGAGGGTATCAAGATACGCAGTATTTT
CASSPSSGGYQDTQYF
>TRBJ1-1|TRBD1|TRBV4-1|-|17
TGCGCCAGCAGCCGGGGTGGGACAGGGACCATGAACACTGAAGCTTTCTTT
CASSRGGTGTMNTEAFF
>TRBJ1-5|-|TRBV6-6|once|14
TGTGCCAGCAGTCCCCCTCCTAACAATCAGCCCCAGCATTTT
CASSPPPNNQPQHF
>TRBJ2-1|-|TRBV15|-|14
TGTGCCACCGAGGAGAGTGCGACCGACAATGAGCAGTTCTTC
CATEESATDNEQFF
>TRBJ2-5|-|TRBV27|-|15
TGTGCCAGCAGTTTATTTTTAGGCAGGCAAGAGACCCAGTACTTC
CASSLFLGRQETQYF
>TRBJ2-1|-|TRBV24-1|-|13
TGTGCCACCAGTGATTTTTTTTCGGGGAAGCAGTTCTTC
CATSDFFSGKQFF
>TRBJ1-5|TRBD1|TRBV19|-|15
TGTGCCAGTAGTCAAAGGACAGGGGGTATCCAGCCCCAGCATTTT
CASSQRTGGIQPQHF
>TRBJ1-5|-|TRBV6-4|-|13
TGTGCCAGCAGTGCCTATAGCAATCAGCCCCAGCATTTT
CASSAYSNQPQHF
>TRBJ1-2|TRBD1|TRBV6-5|-|13
TGTGCCAGCAGCCTACAGGGGAAGGGTGGCTACACCTTC
CASSLQGKGGYTF
>TRBJ2-6|-|TRBV3-1/TRBV3-2|-|15
TGTGCCAGCGCACGGGAGTTCTCTGGGGCCAACGTCCTGACTTTC
CASAREFSGANVLTF
>TRBJ2-2|-|TRBV7-2|once|14
TGTGCCAGCAGCTTAAGGAGTTTCACCGGGGAGCTGTTTTTT
CASSLRSFTGELFF
>TRBJ2-3|TRBD2|TRBV7-2|-|19
TGTGCCAGCAGCCGGAGCCTAGCGGGGGGCCTTCTGGGCACAGATACGCAGTATTTT
CASSRSLAGGLLGTDTQYF
>TRBJ2-7|TRBD1|TRBV12-5|few|14
TGTGCTAGTGGTTCGACAGGGCGAGGGGACGAGCAGTACTTC
CASGSTGRGDEQYF
>TRBJ1-3|TRBD1|TRBV4-1|once|16
TGCGCCAGCAGCCGCTCGCCAGGGGGCGATGGAAACACCATATATTTT
CASSRSPGGDGNTIYF
>TRBJ1-3|-|TRBV28|-|14
TGTGCCAGCAGGGTCCGGGGAGCCGGAAACACCATATATTTT
CASRVRGAGNTIYF
>TRBJ1-1|TRBD1|TRBV7-3|-|15
TGTGCCAGCAGCTTACTACAGGGGGTTACCACTGAAGCTTTCTTT
CASSLLQGVTTEAFF
>TRBJ2-2|-|TRBV7-2|-|15
TGTGCCAGCAGCCCGCAGGCCACAACGGCTGGGGAGCTGTTTTTT
CASSPQATTAGELFF
>TRBJ1-2|TRBD1|TRBV7-9|-|15
TGTGCCAGCAGCTTTCCGGGACAGGGGATCTATGGCTACACCTTC
CASSFPGQGIYGYTF
>TRBJ2-1|-|TRBV5-1|-|14
TGCGCCAGCAGCTTGGCCGGACAGTCCAATGAGCAGTTCTTC
CASSLAGQSNEQFF
>TRBJ2-5|-|TRBV10-3|-|14
TGTGCCATCAGTCGCGGGATTGGAGGAGAGACCCAGTACTTC
CAISRGIGGETQYF
>TRBJ2-5|TRBD1|TRBV25-1|few|16
TGTGCCAGCAGTGGACAGGGATCATCAAACGCAGAGACCCAGTACTTC
CASSGQGSSNAETQYF
>TRBJ2-1|TRBD2|TRBV7-9|-|17
TGTGCCAGCAGCTTTGGACTAGCGGGAGGGCCCGGGGATGAGCAGTTCTTC
CASSFGLAGGPGDEQFF
>TRBJ2-7|TRBD1|TRBV11-3|-|15
TGTGCCAGCAGCTTCGGGACAGGGGGGACCTACGAGCAGTACTTC
CASSFGTGGTYEQYF
>TRBJ2-2|TRBD1|TRBV7-2|-|13
TGTGCCAGCAGACCGACAGGGACCGGGGAGCTGTTTTTT
CASRPTGTGELFF
>TRBJ1-2|TRBD1|TRBV14|few|16
TGTGCCAGCAGCCTTGGGACAGGGAGAAGAGCCTATGGCTACACCTTC
CASSLGTGRRAYGYTF
>TRBJ2-1|-|TRBV27|-|15
TGTGCCAGCAGTACTTTAGGAGGGCCAACCAATGAGCAGTTCTTC
CASSTLGGPTNEQFF
>TRBJ1-2|-|TRBV5-1|-|14
TGCGCCAGCAGCTCAGGGGACCCCGGGATAGGCTACACCTTC
CASSSGDPGIGYTF
>TRBJ1-4|TRBD1|TRBV6-6|-|14
TGTGCCAGCAGGCAGGGGGCCCTTAATGAAAAACTGTTTTTT
CASRQGALNEKLFF
>TRBJ2-1|TRBD1|TRBV19|-|16
TGTGCCAGTAGTAGACAGGGCTTGAGCTCCTACAATGAGCAGTTCTTC
CASSRQGLSSYNEQFF
>TRBJ1-1|-|TRBV19|-|13
TGTGCCAGTAGTATAGAGGAGGGGACTGAAGCTTTCTTT
CASSIEEGTEAFF
>TRBJ1-3|-|TRBV5-1|-|15
TGCGCCAGCACGGTGGGCAGGGACTCTGGAAACACCATATATTTT
CASTVGRDSGNTIYF
>TRBJ2-7|TRBD2|TRBV11-3|-|13
TGTGCCAGCAGTTCCGGGACTAGCTACGAGCAGTACTTC
CASSSGTSYEQYF
>TRBJ1-5|TRBD1|TRBV30|-|17
TGTGCCTGGAGTCGGGACAGGCAATCAAAGGTCGGCCAGCCCCAGCATTTT
CAWSRDRQSKVGQPQHF
>TRBJ1-2|-|TRBV5-1|-|13
TGCGCCAGCACCCCGGACAGATTTTATGGCTACACCTTC
CASTPDRFYGYTF
>TRBJ2-5|-|TRBV5-1|few|13
TGCGCCAGCAGGGAGACTCAGGGAGAGACCCAGTACTTC
CASRETQGETQYF
>TRBJ1-3|TRBD1|TRBV7-2|-|15
TGTGCCAGCAGCTCCACAGGGGGCTCGGGGAACACCATATATTTT
CASSSTGGSGNTIYF
>TRBJ2-7|TRBD1|TRBV2|-|13
TGTGCCAGCAGCCCCGGGACAGGCAGGGAGCAGTACTTC
CASSPGTGREQYF
>TRBJ1-3|-|TRBV3-1/TRBV3-2|-|16
TGTGCCAGCAGGGGGGAGGGGATTCACTCTGGAAACACCATATATTTT
CASRGEGIHSGNTIYF
>TRBJ2-3|-|TRBV27|-|13
TGTGCCAGCAGTTGGGTAGCGACAGATACGCAGTATTTT
CASSWVATDTQYF
>TRBJ2-2|-|TRBV7-3|-|15
TGTGCCAGCAGCCGGGGAAAGATATACACCGGGGAGCTGTTTTTT
CASSRGKIYTGELFF
>TRBJ2-3|TRBD1|TRBV6-6|-|14
TGTGCCAGCAGCTACGGACAGGGGGCAGATACGCAGTATTTT
CASSYGQGADTQYF
>TRBJ2-1|TRBD1|TRBV18|-|16
TGTGCCAGCTCACCGGACAGGCGGAGCTCCTACAATGAGCAGTTCTTC
CASSPDRRSSYNEQFF
>TRBJ1-1|-|TRBV28|-|16
TGTGCCAGCAGCCCAGCGGGGGTCATAATGAACACTGAAGCTTTCTTT
CASSPAGVIMNTEAFF
>TRBJ2-2|TRBD2|TRBV10-3|few|14
TGTGCCAGCGGACTAGCGGAGAACACCGGGGAGCTGTTTTTT
CASGLAENTGELFF
>TRBJ2-7|-|TRBV19|-|13
TGTGCCAGTAGTCGTCTCCTAGGGGGCGAGCAGTACTTC
CASSRLLGGEQYF
>TRBJ1-1|-|TRBV27|-|16
TGTGCCAGCAGTTTATCCGTACAGGGAAGGGGCCCTGAAGCTTTCTTT
CASSLSVQGRGPEAFF